This T cell receptor (beta chain) was recorded in a study of shared clonotypes between healthy human individuals (TCRdb year 2020). Regarding the complete study: The cohort comprised a couple of women and a few men aged 18 to 49 years. Per donor, three plates each were used for CD4 naive and CD4 memory, two for CD8 naive, and one for CD8 memory. To estimate repertoire size and how much clonotype sharing occurs between individuals, the study deeply sequenced the blood TCR repertoires of about 5 healthy adults. To increase sequencing depth and limit assay-specific biases, TCR repertoire library preparation and sequencing were carried out by different laboratories using diverse techniques. Between about 0.9 and 10 billion PBMCs per donor were obtained by leukapheresis.

Using the deep immunoSEQ assay, TCR CDR3 regions were amplified from genomic DNA by multiplex PCR. Extracted genomic DNA from each cell subset was distributed evenly across all wells of several immunoSEQ 96-well plates, and each plate was treated as a replicate. For sorted subsets, approximately 190 ng of genomic DNA, equivalent to some 33,000 T cell genomes, went into each replicate PCR. Purified libraries were quantified with a Qubit 3.0 fluorometer, sized on a Bioanalyzer 2100, and re-quantified with the KAPA Library Quantification kit. Every immunoSEQ 96-well plate was sequenced on a separate single-read 150-cycle Illumina NextSeq 550 flow cell. Per the original workflow: Because the immunoSEQ output included only junctional sequences and no quality scores, the filtering could not be the same as the filtering used for full-length reads. To assign V/J genes and CDR3, sequences were annotated using PyIR, a Python wrapper for IgBLAST v1.9, with IMGT germline references. Any read was removed if the V/J assignment was weak (E-value above 1e-6), the CDR3 was missing, or the read contained stop codons, out-of-frame junctions, or ambiguous translated residues. V3J clonotypes were defined by identical inferred V gene, J gene, and CDR3 amino acid sequence. The percentage overlap between two repertoires was calculated by dividing the number of shared unique clonotypes by the size of the smaller repertoire. Repertoire richness was assessed with RTK rarefaction, the Chao1 estimator, and Recon v2.1 estimates of unobserved clonotypes. OLGA was used to compute generation probabilities for all TCRbeta clonotypes that the gDNA method yielded from a few donors. The table was pulled from immuneACCESS by TCRdb, which kept in-frame rearrangements only. Such tables lose some clones; where checked, under half of the loss comes from unresolved V genes, and the rest has no known cause. D and trimming come from the DNA, and the V and J calls and clone size come from that table. The sample data list hundreds of thousands of clones, and almost 95% of these were observed just once. The ten largest make up 24% of the sample.

The junction shows trimming of 4 bases on V and 5 bases on J, and the gene matches do not reach 2 bases of it. CDR1 and CDR2 are drawn from the germline V gene: SGHDT, YYEEEE. The CDR3 holds 14 amino acids from the cysteine to the phenylalanine. Just the 42-base CDR3 DNA is kept, in frame starting at base 1. Notes on this clone: Its antigen is not yet known. No quality values exist for individual bases; no much larger clone is one base distant.

CD8 naive samples consisted of CD45RO-negative cells that were positively selected for CCR7, yielding a CD45RA+CCR7+ population without TemRA cells. The donors were healthy, HIV-negative adults who had no recently reported acute infections or vaccinations. Only Caucasian adults living in Nashville, Tennessee, USA were represented among the donors. After blood collection by leukapheresis, PBMCs were isolated using Ficoll-Histopaque density gradient centrifugation and then cryopreserved in the vapor phase of liquid nitrogen. Purity and quantity of every magnetically sorted T cell population were checked by analytical flow cytometry. Genomic DNA was isolated from every sorted fraction and measured by UV absorbance on a Nanodrop 2000c. Paper-wide results and their limitations: About 5% of naive CD4, 3.5% of naive CD8, about 2.4% of memory CD4, and 0.35% to 0.4% of memory CD8 clonotypes were shared across four donors. Compared with non-shared clonotypes, clonotypes shared by all four sorted-subset donors had higher generation probabilities. Even with the large sequencing depth, rarefaction of the sorted-subset datasets indicated that sequencing was incomplete. The small number of donors limited the genetic and exposure-history diversity represented. Based on pairwise subsampling, the degree of clonotype sharing among donors was expected to be affected by sequencing depth. Sampling was limited to blood, and TCR repertoires in tissue likely differ from TCR repertoires in blood. Larger estimated clonotype richness was generally found for naive subsets than for memory subsets.

Sequences were obtained from naive CD8+ T cells sorted from blood. The cell subset or site label, as the study defines it: CD45RA+CCR7+. This receptor was obtained from a man aged 30 to 45 in good health. Recombination connected TRBV5-6 to TRBJ2-7; TRBD2 aligns with 14 central bases. At the DNA level, the sequence is TGTGCCAGCAGCACGGGACTAGCGGGAGACGAGCAGTACTTC. This is translated as CASSTGLAGDEQYF. When the CDR3 is completed using the reference TRBV5-6 and TRBJ2-7 genes on either side, the full variable domain is DAGVTQSPTHLIKTRGQQVTLRCSPKSGHDTVSWYQQALGQGPQFIFQYYEEEERQRGNFPDRFSGHQFPNYSSELNVNALLLGDSALYLCASSTGLAGDEQYFGPGTRLTVT.